Below, 18 T cell receptor beta chains from the same sample are listed, as sequenced in a study of early T cells in non-severe SARS-CoV-2 infection. MiXCR, run by TCRdb on the 5' RACE reads, gives a single entry per CDR3 protein. The table records roughly 47,000 distinct CDR3 sequences, under 7% of them present only once. Source: whole blood, taken at baseline. The receptors come from an adult who was a healthcare worker with PCR-confirmed SARS-CoV-2 infection or an uninfected control (not recorded which).

This clonotype was seen repeatedly, ten times or more. The gene calls are TRBV12-3 or TRBV12-4 and TRBJ1-6, with 9 bases fitting TRBD1. The CDR3 loop spans 18 amino acids. The J segment lost 1 base and the V segment lost 6 bases, leaving 10 bases of the junction unmatched. CDR3 sequence (DNA): TGTGCCAGCAGCCGGACAGGGGTTATGAGTTCCTATAATTCACCCCTCCACTTT. It codes for CASSRTGVMSSYNSPLHF.

This rearrangement joins TRBV6-6 to TRBJ1-1; TRBD1 is a possible D gene (6 bases). The V end lost 6 bases, the J end lost 0 bases, and 14 bases lay between the germline ends. The CDR3 is 15 residues long. Germline CDR1 MNHNY, CDR2 SVGAGI (reference sequence). The CDR3 sequence: CASSYTTGLNTEAFF. The CDR3 DNA reads as TGTGCCAGCAGCTATACAACAGGGCTGAACACTGAAGCTTTCTTT.

This clonotype was seen more than once but under ten times. The J gene is TRBJ2-1, the V gene TRBV6-2 or TRBV6-3; 9 bases line up with TRBD2. Trimming took 0 bases from V and 7 from J; bases not matched to a gene: 7. This CDR3 is built from 16 residues. CDR1 and CDR2 (germline): MNHEY, SVGEGT. CDR3 loop: CASSYSLRGGANEQFF. CDR3 DNA: TGTGCCAGCAGTTACTCATTGCGGGGGGGTGCGAATGAGCAGTTCTTC.

The sample holds a few counts of this clonotype. The chain employs TRBV30 and TRBJ2-3, with 11 bases that match TRBD1. The V gene end was trimmed by 3 bases and the J gene end by 5 bases; junction bases not matched to a gene: 7. This CDR3 is 15 amino acids long. The germline CDR1 and CDR2 sequences are GTSNPN and SVGIG (reference sequence). DNA of the CDR3: TGTGCCTGGAGGGGGGACAGGGGGATGGTAGATACGCAGTATTTT. This sequence encodes CAWRGDRGMVDTQYF.

In this sample, this clonotype turned up a few times. The chain carries TRBV12-3 or TRBV12-4 and TRBJ2-5; D is perhaps TRBD2 (6 bases). The V gene lost 3 bases and the J gene lost 2 bases, with 10 bases spanning the gap. The CDR3 length is 14 residues. In DNA form, the CDR3 reads TGTGCCAGCAGTTTCGGGACTGTACAAGAGACCCAGTACTTC. Its translation is CASSFGTVQETQYF.

This clonotype turned up a few times. The rearrangement links TRBV5-8 to TRBJ2-3; 7 nucleotides align to TRBD2. CDR1 and CDR2 (germline): SGHTS, YDEGEE. The V gene end was trimmed by 0 bases and the J gene end by 4 bases; junction bases not matched to a gene: 5. The CDR3 covers 15 residues. CDR3 DNA: TGTGCCAGCAGCTTGGCCAGCGGGGCCCCAGATACGCAGTATTTT. This translates into CASSLASGAPDTQYF.

V usage is TRBV6-2 or TRBV6-3 and J usage is TRBJ2-7; D gene uncertain. CDR3 size: 14 residues. The germline V gene has CDR1 MNHEY and CDR2 SVGEGT. V shed 2 bases and J shed 3 bases, with 11 bases lying between them. CDR3 loop: CASSYAGQNYEQYF. The CDR3 nucleotides read TGTGCCAGCAGTTACGCCGGGCAAAACTACGAGCAGTACTTC.

The rearrangement links TRBV7-2 to TRBJ2-5; weak D call: TRBD2 (5 bases). CDR1 is SGHTA and CDR2 is FQGNSA in the germline V gene. The ends were cut back, 7 bases at V and 5 bases at J, with 20 bases in the middle. This CDR3 spans 15 amino acids. The CDR3 reads CASNPGSTRRETQYF. Here the CDR3 DNA reads TGTGCCAGCAACCCGGGGTCCACCCGGCGGGAGACCCAGTACTTC.

This clonotype was recorded many times. The CDR3 sequence: CASSPPEGTSGANVLTF. The CDR3 nucleotides are TGTGCCAGCTCACCACCGGAAGGGACCTCTGGGGCCAACGTCCTGACTTTC. The chain joins TRBV18 to TRBJ2-6; possibly TRBD1 or TRBD2 for D (5 bases each). This CDR3 contains 17 residues. The V end lost 0 bases, the J end lost 0 bases, and 9 bases lay between the germline ends. Germline CDR1 is KGHSH and CDR2 is LQKENI.

This clonotype was observed a handful of times. V and J are TRBV20-1 and TRBJ2-5, with D unclear. The length of the CDR3 is 15 residues. The germline CDR1 and CDR2 sequences are DFQATT and SNEGSKA (reference sequence). The V end was cut by 3 bases, the J end by 3 bases, with 17 bases between. The CDR3: CSASFLFRLEETQYF. Written as DNA, the CDR3 is TGCAGTGCTAGTTTTTTGTTCCGGCTCGAAGAGACCCAGTACTTC.

The chain recombines TRBV19 with TRBJ1-5; 10 bases are shared with TRBD1. Germline trimming cut 9 bases from V and 0 bases from J; bases unmatched to any gene: 8. The CDR3 consists of 16 residues. Germline CDR1 reads LNHDA; CDR2 reads SQIVND (reference sequence). The CDR3 coding sequence is TGTGCCAGAGGGACAGGGGTCTCAAATAGCAATCAGCCCCAGCATTTT. It encodes CARGTGVSNSNQPQHF. Complete variable domain (other parts from reference TRBV19 and TRBJ1-5): DGGITQSPKYLFRKEGQNVTLSCEQNLNHDAMYWYRQDPGQGLRLIYYSQIVNDFQKGDIAEGYSVSREKKESFPLTVTSAQKNPTAFYLCARGTGVSNSNQPQHFGDGTRLSIL.

This clonotype has only a few counts. J is TRBJ2-5 and V is TRBV7-2, with D perhaps TRBD1 (5 bases). The V end was cut by 6 bases, the J end by 2 bases, with 13 bases between. From germline, CDR1 is SGHTA and CDR2 FQGNSA. The CDR3 contains 14 residues. As DNA, the CDR3 is TGTGCCAGCAGACGGACACGCGCACAAGAGACCCAGTACTTC. It yields the protein CASRRTRAQETQYF.

This chain links TRBV20-1 with TRBJ2-4; D is undetermined. Between the trimmed V and J ends, which lost 0 bases and 8 bases, there was a span of 8 bases. CDR1 is DFQATT and CDR2 is SNEGSKA in the germline V gene (reference sequence). The CDR3 covers 12 residues. In nucleotides, the CDR3 is TGCAGTGCTAGAGATAAAGGTGACATTCAGTACTTC. Translating it yields CSARDKGDIQYF.

This clonotype occurred a few times. V gene TRBV7-6 combines with J gene TRBJ1-5; no reliable D call. This CDR3 spans 13 amino acids. Germline assignment: CDR1 SGHVS and CDR2 FNYEAQ. Trimming removed 0 bases from V and 4 bases from J, with 4 bases in between. The CDR3 coding sequence is TGTGCCAGCAGCTTAGCAGTGAATCAGCCCCAGCATTTT. Its protein product is CASSLAVNQPQHF.

This clonotype appeared many times. The genes are TRBV9 and TRBJ2-6; TRBD2 matches 7 bases. This CDR3 is built from 14 residues. Germline V gene data show CDR1 as SGDLS and CDR2 as YYNGEE. V dropped 0 bases and J dropped 10; count of bases not matched to a gene: 4. DNA for the CDR3: TGTGCCAGCAGCGTAGGGGGAGGGACGAACGTCCTGACTTTC. This translates into CASSVGGGTNVLTF.

This clonotype was seen at least ten times. V and J are TRBV20-1 and TRBJ1-1; a possible D gene is TRBD1 (5 bases). V shed 3 bases and J shed 12 bases, with 14 bases lying between them. This CDR3 is built from 11 residues. Germline V gene lookup returns CDR1 DFQATT and CDR2 SNEGSKA (reference sequence). The CDR3, as DNA: TGCAGTGCTAGTCAGGGTTTGTTAACTTTCTTT. This encodes CSASQGLLTFF.

This clonotype was seen at least ten times. V is TRBV7-8 and J is TRBJ2-2, with 10 bases fitting TRBD1. The V gene's germline CDR1 is SGHVS and CDR2 FQNEAQ. The CDR3 contains 16 residues. V dropped 4 bases and J dropped 4; count of bases not matched to a gene: 6. The CDR3 loop reads CASSSRDRGITGELFF. The CDR3 DNA sequence: TGTGCCAGCAGCTCCCGGGACAGGGGAATCACCGGGGAGCTGTTTTTT.

This clonotype came up a few times. The genes are TRBV18 and TRBJ1-4; D not resolved. Trimming shortened V by 3 bases and J by 5 bases, and 4 bases separated the two germline ends. Per the germline V gene, CDR1 is KGHSH and CDR2 is LQKENI. The CDR3 has 12 residues. The CDR3 bases are TGTGCCAGCTCACCCCAGAATGAAAAACTGTTTTTT. As protein: CASSPQNEKLFF.